The 21 T cell receptor beta chains given below trace back to one sample, sequenced in a study of read filtering for tumor transcriptome and immune sequencing. The library was built from approximately 400 ng RNA with molecular barcoded adaptors for alpha/delta and beta/gamma chains. One entry per CDR3 protein, called by TCRdb with MiXCR from the reads. The table shows over 45,000 distinct CDR3 sequences, with 20% to 25% occurring only once. Sequencing used a population of CD138-negative cells sorted from bone marrow. The receptors come from a donor at least 40 years old with multiple myeloma.

This clonotype was picked up many times. This chain joins TRBV19 and TRBJ2-3; 8 bases are shared with TRBD1. Trimming removed 5 bases from V and 1 base from J; junction bases left unmatched: 5. The CDR3 runs 15 residues. The V gene's germline CDR1 is LNHDA and CDR2 SQIVND (reference sequence). CDR3: CASSGDRSRTDTQYF. CDR3 DNA sequence: TGTGCCAGTAGTGGGGACAGGAGTCGCACAGATACGCAGTATTTT.

This clonotype was detected many times. J is TRBJ1-5 and V is TRBV6-1; D perhaps matches TRBD1 (5 bases). From germline, CDR1 is MNHNS and CDR2 SASEGT. The CDR3 consists of 15 residues. V lost 6 bases and J 1 base, leaving 13 bases between the germline ends. CDR3 sequence: CASRKYDRSNQPQHF. The CDR3, as DNA: TGTGCCAGCAGAAAATATGACAGAAGCAATCAGCCCCAGCATTTT.

The V call is TRBV20-1, the J call TRBJ2-3, with TRBD2 matching over 9 bases. The CDR3 is made up of 15 amino acids. Germline CDR1 DFQATT, CDR2 SNEGSKA (reference sequence). The V and J ends lost 5 bases and 2 bases, in that order; junction bases with no gene match: 8. CDR3 amino acids: CSASGTSRNTDTQYF. In nucleotides, the CDR3 is TGCAGTGCTTCCGGGACTAGCAGGAACACAGATACGCAGTATTTT.

At least ten counts were recorded for this clonotype. The chain recombines TRBV19 with TRBJ1-1; D gene ambiguous. Germline CDR1 is LNHDA and CDR2 is SQIVND (reference sequence). The CDR3 contains 15 residues. The ends were cut back, 7 bases at V and 3 bases at J, with 18 bases in the middle. The CDR3 DNA sequence: TGTGCCAGTACCCCCGGAGATTTGTATTACACTGAAGCTTTCTTT. It is translated as CASTPGDLYYTEAFF.

The chain has TRBV7-9 and TRBJ1-1; weak D call: TRBD1 (5 bases). The germline V gene has CDR1 SEHNR and CDR2 FQNEAQ (reference sequence). CDR3 length: 14 residues. V lost 4 bases to trimming and J lost 3 bases, with 12 bases between them. The CDR3 coding sequence is TGTGCCAGCAGCTCCACAGGATTCGACACTGAAGCTTTCTTT. As protein: CASSSTGFDTEAFF.

Many counts were recorded for this clonotype. The J gene is TRBJ1-1, the V gene TRBV6-6; D is ambiguous. Germline CDR1 MNHNY, CDR2 SVGAGI (reference sequence). V was clipped by 2 bases and J by 11 bases, with 6 bases between them. The CDR3 covers 10 residues. Here the CDR3 DNA reads TGTGCCAGCAGTTACGGATGGGCTTTCTTT. This translates into CASSYGWAFF.

This clonotype has at least ten counts. The rearrangement links TRBV28 to TRBJ2-3; D is unresolved. The CDR3 is made up of 15 amino acids. V lost 4 bases to trimming and J lost 7 bases, with 18 bases between them. Germline V gives CDR1 MDHEN, CDR2 SYDVKM. For the CDR3, the DNA is TGTGCCAGCAGTTCATCTAAACACTTACCGAATACGCAGTATTTT. This gives the protein CASSSSKHLPNTQYF. Full variable domain (missing parts from reference TRBV28 and TRBJ2-3): DVKVTQSSRYLVKRTGEKVFLECVQDMDHENMFWYRQDPGLGLRLIYFSYDVKMKEKGDIPEGYSVSREKKERFSLILESASTNQTSMYLCASSSSKHLPNTQYFGPGTRLTVL.

This clonotype showed up just a few times. The chain uses TRBV7-3 and TRBJ1-1; 9 bases map to TRBD1. The CDR3 has 15 amino acids. CDR1 is SGHTA, CDR2 FQGTGA, per germline. V shed 4 bases and J 4 bases; nucleotides not matched to a gene: 7. The CDR3 DNA is TGTGCCAGCAGCTCAGAAACAGGGGGCCTCACTGAAGCTTTCTTT. Protein: CASSSETGGLTEAFF.

A remark on this clonotype: One base separates it from a far larger clone, so it is likely a read error. As DNA, the CDR3 is TGTGCCAGCAGCTATAGCGGGAGTGTGTACAATGGGCAGTTCTTC. Translated, it gives CASSYSGSVYNGQFF. V gene TRBV7-9 combines with J gene TRBJ2-1; 9 positions agree with TRBD2. The CDR3 spans 15 residues. Germline V gene lookup returns CDR1 SEHNR and CDR2 FQNEAQ (reference sequence). The full variable domain, completed using reference TRBV7-9 and TRBJ2-1, is DTGVSQNPRHKITKRGQNVTFRCDPISEHNRLYWYRQTLGQGPEFLTYFQNEAQLEKSRLLSDRFSAERPKGSFSTLEIQRTEQGDSAMYLCASSYSGSVYNGQFFGPGTRLTVL.

Worth noting for this clonotype: The conserved phenylalanine or tryptophan is not found at the CDR3 terminus, so this likely reflects a read error. The chain links TRBV20-1 to TRBJ2-1, with 7 bases matching TRBD2. The CDR3 has 15 residues. Losses at the gene ends were 3 bases for V and 0 bases for J; bases not matched to a gene: 5. Germline CDR1 reads DFQATT; CDR2 reads SNEGSKA (reference sequence). CDR3 region: CSARSGTSSYNEQFL. In DNA, the CDR3 is TGCAGTGCTAGGAGCGGGACGAGCTCCTACAATGAGCAGTTCTTA.

A note on this clonotype: Given a much more abundant clone one base away, this may be a read error. The rearrangement links TRBV11-1 to TRBJ2-1, with a weak D call TRBD2 (6 bases). The CDR3 has 16 residues. Germline CDR1 reads SGHAT; CDR2 reads FQDESV (reference sequence). The CDR3 DNA follows: TGTGCCAGCAGCCAACGTCGGGACTCCTCAAACAATGAGCAGTCCTTC. This gives the protein CASSQRRDSSNNEQSF.

This clonotype was counted only a few times. The V and J genes are TRBV3-1 and TRBJ2-3, with 9 bases aligning to TRBD2. Trimming at V came to 5 bases and at J to 2 bases, leaving 14 bases not matched to a gene. Germline assignment: CDR1 LGHDT and CDR2 YNNKEL (reference sequence). The length of the CDR3 is 18 residues. The CDR3 DNA follows: TGTGCCAGCAGCTCCCCTAGAGGCATAGCGGGGGTCACAGATACGCAGTATTTT. Translation: CASSSPRGIAGVTDTQYF.

The CDR3 DNA is TGTGCCAGCAGCGTACAGGGGTCCAATGAGCAGTTCTTC. Translation gives CASSVQGSNEQFF. This rearrangement joins TRBV7-3 to TRBJ2-1; 7 bases fit TRBD1. From germline, CDR1 is SGHTA and CDR2 FQGTGA. V lost 5 bases, J lost 6 bases, and 4 bases stayed unmatched. The CDR3 sequence is 13 residues long.

This clonotype was seen a handful of times. The chain joins TRBV5-1 to TRBJ1-3; no definite D call. The CDR3 runs to 13 residues. The V and J ends lost 3 bases and 2 bases respectively, with 6 bases between them. Germline V CDR1 and CDR2: SGHRS, YFSETQ. The CDR3, as DNA: TGCGCCAGCAGCTCCTCTCCTGGAAACACCATATATTTT. This gives the protein CASSSSPGNTIYF.

In regard to this clonotype: It may be a read error: a sequence one base away is much more abundant. The chain recombines TRBV7-8 with TRBJ2-7, with D perhaps TRBD1 (6 bases). V lost 7 bases and J lost 5, with 21 bases in between. This CDR3 contains 15 residues. From germline, CDR1 is SGHVS and CDR2 FQNEAQ. The chain's CDR3 is CASTPWQGPFHEQYF. CDR3 DNA sequence: TGTGCCAGCACCCCTTGGCAGGGGCCCTTCCACGAGCAGTACTTC. The full variable domain, its missing parts supplied by reference TRBV7-8 and TRBJ2-7, is GAGVSQSPRYKVAKRGQDVALRCDPISGHVSLFWYQQALGQGPEFLTYFQNEAQLDKSGLPSDRFFAERPEGSVSTLKIQRTQQEDSAVYLCASTPWQGPFHEQYFGPGTRLTVT.

Many counts were recorded for this clonotype. The gene calls are TRBV4-2 and TRBJ1-4, with D unclear. V was pared by 2 bases and J by 7 bases, with 5 bases between. Germline CDR1 and CDR2: LGHNA and YNFKEQ. This CDR3 has 12 amino acids. For the CDR3, the DNA is TGTGCCAGCAGCCAACTCGGTGAAAAACTGTTTTTT. Its protein is CASSQLGEKLFF.

The chain combines TRBV10-3 with TRBJ2-1, with TRBD1 matching over 8 bases. The junction had 2 bases not matched to a gene; V was cut back by 6 bases and J by 10 bases. Per the germline V gene, CDR1 is ENHRY and CDR2 is SYGVKD. The CDR3 length is 11 residues. The CDR3 here is CAIRGDREQFF. CDR3 nucleotides: TGTGCCATCAGAGGGGACAGGGAGCAGTTCTTC.

This clonotype has ten or more counts. V and J are TRBV12-3 or TRBV12-4 and TRBJ1-1; possible D gene TRBD1, 6 bases. The CDR3 length is 14 residues. Trimming took 7 bases from V and 3 from J, leaving 15 bases between them. The chain's CDR3 is CASTPSAGDTEAFF. CDR3 DNA: TGTGCCAGCACTCCGTCGGCAGGGGACACTGAAGCTTTCTTT.

This clonotype was counted at least ten times. The chain employs TRBV7-9 and TRBJ2-1; D remains ambiguous. V was clipped by 5 bases and J by 10 bases, with 15 bases between them. Germline CDR1 SEHNR, CDR2 FQNEAQ (reference sequence). CDR3 length: 13 amino acids. CDR3 protein: CASSPGLSDEQFF. CDR3 nucleotides: TGTGCCAGCAGCCCTGGCCTGAGCGACGAGCAGTTCTTC.

This clonotype was seen repeatedly, ten times or more. The gene calls are TRBV20-1 and TRBJ2-7; tentative D call: TRBD1 (6 bases). The germline CDR1 and CDR2 sequences are DFQATT and SNEGSKA (reference sequence). The CDR3 covers 13 residues. V gave up 2 bases and J gave up 6 bases, with 14 bases separating them. The CDR3 spells CSARTGGISEQYF. CDR3 DNA: TGCAGTGCTAGAACTGGGGGCATCTCCGAGCAGTACTTC.

The rearrangement links TRBV24-1 to TRBJ2-1; no clear D gene. The CDR3 is made up of 17 amino acids. Trimming took 4 bases from V and 6 from J, leaving 21 bases between them. Looked up from germline, CDR1 is KGHDR and CDR2 is SFDVKD. The CDR3 sequence: CATSDSPPGTTSNEQFF. CDR3 DNA sequence: TGTGCCACCAGTGACTCCCCCCCGGGCACCACTTCCAATGAGCAGTTCTTC.